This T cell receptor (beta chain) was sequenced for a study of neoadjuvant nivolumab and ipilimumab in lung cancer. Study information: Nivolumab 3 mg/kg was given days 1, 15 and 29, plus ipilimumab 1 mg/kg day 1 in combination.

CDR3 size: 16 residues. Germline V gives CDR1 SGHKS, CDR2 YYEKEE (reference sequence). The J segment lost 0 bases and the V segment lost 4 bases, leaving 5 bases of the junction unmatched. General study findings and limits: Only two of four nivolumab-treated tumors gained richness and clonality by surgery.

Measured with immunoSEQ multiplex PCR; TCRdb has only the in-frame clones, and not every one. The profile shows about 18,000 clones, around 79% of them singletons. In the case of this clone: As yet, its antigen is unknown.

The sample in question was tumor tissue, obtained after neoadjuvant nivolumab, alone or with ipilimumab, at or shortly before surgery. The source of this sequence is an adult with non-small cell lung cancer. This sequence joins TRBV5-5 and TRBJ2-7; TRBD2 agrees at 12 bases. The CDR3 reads CASSPRTSGVSYEQYF. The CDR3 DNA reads TGTGCCAGCAGCCCCCGGACTAGCGGGGTCTCCTACGAGCAGTACTTC. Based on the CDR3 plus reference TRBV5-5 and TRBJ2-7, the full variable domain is DAGVTQSPTHLIKTRGQQVTLRCSPISGHKSVSWYQQVLGQGPQFIFQYYEKEERGRGNFPDRFSARQFPNYSSELNVNALLLGDSALYLCASSPRTSGVSYEQYFGPGTRLTVT.